Shown below are 28 T cell receptor beta chains from a single sample sequenced in a study of graft-versus-host responses after intestinal transplantation. The repertoire was sequenced with immunoSEQ multiplex PCR; TCRdb's copy has only in-frame clones and lacks some. The repertoire holds 8,500 to 11,000 clones, with about 35% as singletons. Responders (approximately 200,000, CFSE-labeled) met approximately 200,000 stimulators that were irradiated and violet-dye-labeled. The source material was alloreactive CD8+ T cells from a mixed lymphocyte reaction culture, sampled before intestinal transplant. This sample's subset: CFSE-low proliferating T cells sorted from roughly 6-day pre-transplant mixed lymphocyte reaction (GvH or HvG direction). These receptor sequences come from a human patient who received an intestinal transplant.

The J gene is TRBJ1-5, the V gene TRBV28; D perhaps matches TRBD1 (5 bases). The CDR3 length is 15 residues. Germline CDR1 reads MDHEN; CDR2 reads SYDVKM. The V and J ends lost 1 base and 7 bases respectively, with 14 bases between them. CDR3 coding DNA: TGTGCCAGCAGTTTATTAGAGGAGGGGCGGCAGCCCCAGCATTTT. Protein product: CASSLLEEGRQPQHF.

The CDR3 loop is CASSLGGGATDTQYF. The DNA of the CDR3 is TGTGCCAGCAGCTTAGGCGGGGGGGCAACAGATACGCAGTATTTT. The chain links TRBV11-3 to TRBJ2-3; 9 nucleotides line up with TRBD2. Germline V lookup: CDR1 SGHNT, CDR2 YENEEA. The CDR3 is 15 amino acids. V lost 1 base, J lost 3 bases, and 2 bases stayed unmatched.

The rearrangement joins TRBV6-1 to TRBJ2-5; TRBD2 is a possible D gene (6 bases). The CDR3 covers 13 residues. Germline lookup yields CDR1 MNHNS and CDR2 SASEGT. V was clipped by 2 bases and J by 5 bases, with 9 bases between them. CDR3 amino acids: CASSELTRETQYF. In DNA form, the CDR3 reads TGTGCCAGCAGTGAATTGACTAGGGAGACCCAGTACTTC.

The chain carries TRBV7-8 and TRBJ2-1; D call uncertain. With 5 bases removed from V and 15 bases from J, the gap between germline ends came to 14 bases. This CDR3 comprises 11 residues. The germline V gene encodes CDR1 SGHVS and CDR2 FQNEAQ. CDR3 residues: CASSLNAILFF. Here the CDR3 DNA reads TGTGCCAGCAGCCTCAATGCTATACTGTTCTTC.

The chain couples TRBV29-1 to TRBJ2-3; the D gene is possibly TRBD2 (5 bases). CDR1 is SQVTM, CDR2 ANQGSEA, per germline. V dropped 3 bases and J dropped 6 bases, with 19 bases sitting between them. The CDR3 runs 15 residues. The CDR3 sequence is CSVEIRGPRSDTQYF. The CDR3 nucleotides are TGCAGCGTTGAGATCCGGGGTCCGCGCTCGGATACGCAGTATTTT.

Concerning this clone: Germline is not matched at one junction end, which may reflect a read error. V and J are TRBV7-7 and TRBJ2-1, with 8 bases matching TRBD2. Germline values: CDR1 SSHAT, CDR2 FNYEAQ (reference sequence). The CDR3 length is 11 residues. CDR3 amino acids: CASRPTSGQFF. In DNA form, the CDR3 reads TGTGCTAGCAGACCTACTAGCGGGCAGTTCTTC.

The rearrangement uses TRBV6-5 and TRBJ1-1; the D is unclear. Trimming took 2 bases from V and 8 from J, leaving 9 bases between them. The CDR3 runs 12 residues. CDR1 is MNHEY, CDR2 SVGAGI, per germline. DNA of the CDR3: TGTGCCAGCAGTTACGCGGGAGGGGAAGCTTTCTTT. Its protein product is CASSYAGGEAFF.

The V call is TRBV7-9, the J call TRBJ2-7, with TRBD1 as a possible D gene (7 bases). Trimming removed 2 bases from V and 6 bases from J, with 14 bases in between. Germline V gene lookup returns CDR1 SEHNR and CDR2 FQNEAQ (reference sequence). This CDR3 has 14 residues. The CDR3 coding sequence is TGTGCCAGCAGCTTAACTGGACAGGAGGGCGAGCAGTACTTC. This encodes CASSLTGQEGEQYF.

This chain connects TRBV7-9 to TRBJ2-1; 10 bases align to TRBD2. J lost 10 bases, V lost 4 bases, and 7 bases had no gene match. Looked up from germline, CDR1 is SEHNR and CDR2 is FQNEAQ (reference sequence). The CDR3 extends over 14 amino acids. Here the CDR3 DNA reads TGTGCCAGCAGCTCCGAGCGGGGGGGCCTCGAGCAGTTCTTC. The encoded protein is CASSSERGGLEQFF. The variable domain in full, with the rest retrieved from reference TRBV7-9 and TRBJ2-1, is DTGVSQNPRHKITKRGQNVTFRCDPISEHNRLYWYRQTLGQGPEFLTYFQNEAQLEKSRLLSDRFSAERPKGSFSTLEIQRTEQGDSAMYLCASSSERGGLEQFFGPGTRLTVL.

A few counts support this clone. The rearrangement uses TRBV6-6 and TRBJ1-4; unclear D gene. Looked up from germline, CDR1 is MNHNY and CDR2 is SVGAGI (reference sequence). This CDR3 is built from 15 residues. V was trimmed by 2 bases and J by 0 bases, leaving 7 bases between them. In DNA, the CDR3 is TGTGCCAGCAGTTACGTCTCTTCAACTAATGAAAAACTGTTTTTT. It yields the protein CASSYVSSTNEKLFF.

The CDR3: CASSRDTDTQYF. CDR3 coding DNA: TGTGCCAGCAGCCGGGACACTGATACGCAGTATTTT. The chain employs TRBV13 and TRBJ2-3; D may be TRBD1 (6 bases). Trimming took 5 bases from V and 6 from J, leaving 9 bases between them. CDR3 length equals 12 residues. The V gene's germline CDR1 is PRHDT and CDR2 FYEKMQ (reference sequence). The full variable domain, rest sourced from reference TRBV13 and TRBJ2-3, is AAGVIQSPRHLIKEKRETATLKCYPIPRHDTVYWYQQGPGQDPQFLISFYEKMQSDKGSIPDRFSAQQFSDYHSELNMSSLELGDSALYFCASSRDTDTQYFGPGTRLTVL.

This clone was seen more than once but under ten times. The chain is built from TRBV28 and TRBJ2-7, with D possibly TRBD2 on 5 matching bases. The CDR3 covers 11 residues. Germline V CDR1 and CDR2: MDHEN, SYDVKM. The V and J ends lost 10 bases and 5 bases respectively, with 12 bases between them. CDR3: CATRTSHEQYF. CDR3 bases: TGTGCCACCAGAACTAGTCACGAGCAGTACTTC.

This clone was counted a few times. DNA of the CDR3: TGTGCCAGCAGCCCACTCCGCGGGGGGGCCGGTTCCGTCTACTTC. This encodes CASSPLRGGAGSVYF. The chain has TRBV6-6 and TRBJ2-7; 9 nucleotides agree with TRBD2. Per the germline V gene, CDR1 is MNHNY and CDR2 is SVGAGI (reference sequence). J lost 13 bases, V lost 6 bases, and 19 bases had no gene match. This CDR3 is built from 15 residues.

V usage is TRBV2 and J usage is TRBJ2-7; D gene uncertain. This CDR3 region has 13 residues. CDR1 SNHLY and CDR2 FYNNEI come from the germline V gene. V was cut by 1 base and J by 5 bases, with 9 bases left in between. The CDR3 DNA reads as TGTGCCAGCAGTGAAGGCCCCCGAGACGAGCAGTACTTC. Amino acid sequence: CASSEGPRDEQYF. Looking up the rest from reference TRBV2 and TRBJ2-7 gives the full variable domain: EPEVTQTPSHQVTQMGQEVILRCVPISNHLYFYWYRQILGQKVEFLVSFYNNEISEKSEIFDDQFSVERPDGSNFTLKIRSTKLEDSAMYFCASSEGPRDEQYFGPGTRLTVT.

This sequence joins TRBV5-1 and TRBJ2-1; D gene uncertain. The CDR3 spans 17 residues. The V gene lost 2 bases and the J gene lost 0 bases, with 15 bases spanning the gap. Per germline, CDR1 SGHRS and CDR2 YFSETQ. The chain's CDR3 is CASSFFLMAVSYNEQFF. The CDR3 nucleotides are TGCGCCAGCAGCTTCTTCCTTATGGCGGTCTCCTACAATGAGCAGTTCTTC. The whole variable domain, filled in from reference TRBV5-1 and TRBJ2-1, reads KAGVTQTPRYLIKTRGQQVTLSCSPISGHRSVSWYQQTPGQGLQFLFEYFSETQRNKGNFPGRFSGRQFSNSRSEMNVSTLELGDSALYLCASSFFLMAVSYNEQFFGPGTRLTVL.

For the CDR3, the DNA is TGTGCCAGCAGCTCCGGGACTAGCCCTTGGGTGGAGACCCAGTACTTC. Amino acids: CASSSGTSPWVETQYF. J is TRBJ2-5 and V is TRBV7-9; TRBD2 matches 9 bases. This CDR3 contains 16 residues. Germline V CDR1 and CDR2: SEHNR, FQNEAQ (reference sequence). After removal of 4 bases from V and 5 bases from J, the junction contained 11 bases not matched to a gene.

The J gene is TRBJ1-5, the V gene TRBV2; TRBD1 might be the D (6 bases). This CDR3 has 15 residues. The germline gives CDR1 SNHLY, CDR2 FYNNEI. V was pared by 4 bases and J by 4 bases, with 14 bases between. CDR3 residues: CASSVQGRGNQPQHF. The CDR3 DNA sequence: TGTGCCAGCAGTGTACAGGGAAGGGGGAATCAGCCCCAGCATTTT.

The V gene is TRBV28, the J gene TRBJ1-5, with a possible D match to TRBD1 (5 bases). This CDR3 is built from 17 residues. Trimming removed 2 bases from V and 5 bases from J, with 19 bases in between. In germline, CDR1 is MDHEN, CDR2 SYDVKM. Written as DNA, the CDR3 is TGTGCCAGCAGTTTACTATTGGGGGGGATGATGTATCAGCCCCAGCATTTT. Its protein is CASSLLLGGMMYQPQHF.

The J gene is TRBJ2-7, the V gene TRBV28, with 9 bases matching TRBD1. Looked up from germline, CDR1 is MDHEN and CDR2 is SYDVKM. The CDR3 totals 19 residues. The J segment lost 2 bases and the V segment lost 5 bases, leaving 19 bases of the junction unmatched. The CDR3 region is CASSLILWWGRDRAYEQYF. DNA of the CDR3: TGTGCCAGCAGTCTTATTCTGTGGTGGGGACGGGACAGGGCCTACGAGCAGTACTTC.

The DNA for the CDR3 is TGCGCCAGCAGCTTGGAGGGGTGCTACGAGCAGTACTTC. This encodes CASSLEGCYEQYF. The chain has TRBV5-1 and TRBJ2-7; a possible D gene is TRBD1 (5 bases). Trimming left V 0 bases short and J 3 bases short, with 7 bases between. CDR3 length equals 13 residues. Germline V lookup: CDR1 SGHRS, CDR2 YFSETQ.

This clone was seen more than once but under ten times. This chain uses TRBV18 with TRBJ2-5; D uncertain. Germline CDR1 reads KGHSH; CDR2 reads LQKENI. The CDR3 is 14 residues long. The germline V and J ends were trimmed by 3 bases and 3 bases, with 11 bases remaining between them. The CDR3 reads CASSPPGSKETQYF. CDR3 sequence (DNA): TGTGCCAGCTCACCCCCCGGGTCCAAAGAGACCCAGTACTTC.

This clone was observed a handful of times. The chain has TRBV4-1 and TRBJ2-7, with D possibly TRBD1 on 5 matching bases. Germline V gene sequence: CDR1 MGHRA, CDR2 YSYEKL. V dropped 0 bases and J dropped 5 bases, with 14 bases sitting between them. The length of the CDR3 is 15 residues. CDR3 residues: CASSQDPSGRDEQYF. Here the CDR3 DNA reads TGCGCCAGCAGCCAAGACCCCTCGGGCAGGGACGAGCAGTACTTC.

This clone is deemed medium-sized. The J gene is TRBJ2-3, the V gene TRBV6-5, with D tentatively TRBD2 (7 bases). This CDR3 has 15 residues. The germline V gene has CDR1 MNHEY and CDR2 SVGAGI. Trimming shortened V by 7 bases and J by 5 bases, and 19 bases separated the two germline ends. CDR3 coding DNA: TGTGCCAGCACCCCCGGAGGGGGGGCCGGAGATACGCAGTATTTT. It yields the protein CASTPGGGAGDTQYF.

This clone showed up just a few times. The V and J genes are TRBV4-1 and TRBJ2-7; D possibly corresponds to TRBD1 (6 bases). V was pared by 0 bases and J by 3 bases, with 15 bases between. This CDR3 comprises 16 residues. The V gene's germline CDR1 is MGHRA and CDR2 YSYEKL. CDR3 coding DNA: TGCGCCAGCAGCCAAGATAGACAGGAGATACACTACGAGCAGTACTTC. Its protein is CASSQDRQEIHYEQYF.

This clone is categorized as medium-sized. The chain has TRBV28 and TRBJ1-1; a possible D gene is TRBD1 (5 bases). CDR1 MDHEN and CDR2 SYDVKM come from the germline V gene. The CDR3 runs to 11 residues. Trimming stripped 6 bases from V and 7 bases from J, with 9 bases between. This CDR3 reads CASSRAVEAFF. The CDR3 DNA reads as TGTGCCAGCAGCAGGGCTGTTGAAGCTTTCTTT.

This clone was detected only a few times. The chain uses TRBV27 and TRBJ2-2, with TRBD2 matching 9 bases. Looked up from germline, CDR1 is MNHEY and CDR2 is SMNVEV (reference sequence). Unmatched junction bases numbered 9, after V lost 0 bases and J lost 7 bases. This CDR3 contains 17 residues. The CDR3 sequence: CASSLSVGTSYHGELFF. CDR3 sequence (DNA): TGTGCCAGCAGTTTATCGGTTGGGACTAGCTATCACGGGGAGCTGTTTTTT.

The chain combines TRBV27 with TRBJ2-7; maybe TRBD2 (6 bases). Germline lookup yields CDR1 MNHEY and CDR2 SMNVEV (reference sequence). The ends were cut back, 5 bases at V and 1 base at J, with 12 bases in the middle. The CDR3 runs to 14 residues. The CDR3 is CASSPGLSSYEQYF. The CDR3 DNA reads TGTGCCAGCAGTCCCGGACTATCATCCTACGAGCAGTACTTC.

V gene TRBV5-1 combines with J gene TRBJ2-5; 8 positions agree with TRBD1. CDR3 size: 13 residues. Germline CDR1 is SGHRS and CDR2 is YFSETQ. The J segment lost 2 bases and the V segment lost 4 bases, leaving 1 base of the junction unmatched. The CDR3 region has the DNA TGCGCCAGCAGCGGACAGGGTCAAGAGACCCAGTACTTC. This codes for CASSGQGQETQYF. Complete variable domain (other parts from reference TRBV5-1 and TRBJ2-5): KAGVTQTPRYLIKTRGQQVTLSCSPISGHRSVSWYQQTPGQGLQFLFEYFSETQRNKGNFPGRFSGRQFSNSRSEMNVSTLELGDSALYLCASSGQGQETQYFGPGTRLLVL.